These T cell receptor beta chains were read from a single sample in a study of cytomegalovirus exposure and HLA in healthy donors. TCRdb's table, derived via immunoSEQ multiplex PCR, lists solely in-frame clones and lacks some. The table shows around 120,000 clones, with over 85% occurring only once. The sample comprised PBMCs. The source of these receptors is a woman under 30 in good health and CMV-seronegative. Each CDR3 is given with its conserved first and last residue. Fields, in order: J gene, clone size, D gene, V gene, CDR3 protein, CDR3 DNA. The D gene is left open where the match is weak. Only part of the rows carry a size: once, few, many, or a class if the clone is expanded.

J gene: TRBJ2-1
clone size: once
D gene: TRBD2
V gene: TRBV5-4
CDR3 protein: CASSLGTSDGNEQFF
CDR3 DNA: TGTGCCAGCAGCTTGGGGACTAGCGACGGCAATGAGCAGTTCTTC

J gene: TRBJ1-3
clone size: -
D gene: -
V gene: TRBV18
CDR3 protein: CASSPSWDTVRNTIYF
CDR3 DNA: TGTGCCAGCTCACCATCGTGGGACACCGTCCGGAACACCATATATTTT

J gene: TRBJ2-1
clone size: -
D gene: TRBD2
V gene: TRBV19
CDR3 protein: CASSPGTSGSGSYNEQFF
CDR3 DNA: TGTGCCAGTAGCCCCGGGACTAGCGGGAGTGGCTCCTACAATGAGCAGTTCTTC

J gene: TRBJ1-2
clone size: -
D gene: TRBD1
V gene: TRBV5-1
CDR3 protein: CASSQRTGAIDGYTF
CDR3 DNA: TGCGCCAGCAGCCAACGGACAGGGGCGATCGATGGCTACACCTTC

J gene: TRBJ2-5
clone size: -
D gene: TRBD2
V gene: TRBV28
CDR3 protein: CASSLGLAGKGAQYF
CDR3 DNA: TGTGCCAGCAGTTTAGGACTAGCGGGAAAAGGGGCCCAGTACTTC

J gene: TRBJ2-7
clone size: once
D gene: -
V gene: TRBV9
CDR3 protein: CASSVMGATYEQYF
CDR3 DNA: TGTGCCAGCAGCGTAATGGGCGCCACCTACGAGCAGTACTTC

J gene: TRBJ2-7
clone size: -
D gene: TRBD2
V gene: TRBV5-1
CDR3 protein: CASSLGAGFGEQYF
CDR3 DNA: TGCGCCAGCAGCTTGGGAGCGGGGTTTGGCGAGCAGTACTTC

J gene: TRBJ1-2
clone size: once
D gene: -
V gene: TRBV6-5
CDR3 protein: CASSGGSSFFYGYTF
CDR3 DNA: TGTGCCAGCTCCGGCGGGTCTTCTTTTTTTTATGGCTACACCTTC

J gene: TRBJ2-1
clone size: -
D gene: TRBD1
V gene: TRBV6-1
CDR3 protein: CASSVTGAQSDEQFF
CDR3 DNA: TGTGCCAGCAGTGTTACAGGGGCTCAATCGGATGAGCAGTTCTTC

J gene: TRBJ2-7
clone size: -
D gene: TRBD1
V gene: TRBV9
CDR3 protein: CASSVADRGNYEQYF
CDR3 DNA: TGTGCCAGCAGCGTAGCTGACAGGGGGAACTACGAGCAGTACTTC

J gene: TRBJ2-1
clone size: -
D gene: TRBD1
V gene: TRBV5-1
CDR3 protein: CASSLGQDHGEQFF
CDR3 DNA: TGCGCCAGCAGCTTAGGACAGGACCACGGTGAGCAGTTCTTC

J gene: TRBJ2-7
clone size: -
D gene: TRBD1
V gene: TRBV27
CDR3 protein: CASWDSSYEQYF
CDR3 DNA: TGTGCCAGCTGGGACAGCTCCTACGAGCAGTACTTC

J gene: TRBJ1-2
clone size: -
D gene: TRBD1
V gene: TRBV18
CDR3 protein: CASSPSLDRGYGYTF
CDR3 DNA: TGTGCCAGCTCACCCTCGCTGGACAGGGGCTATGGCTACACCTTC

J gene: TRBJ2-5
clone size: -
D gene: -
V gene: TRBV7-9
CDR3 protein: CASSLARQANLQETQYF
CDR3 DNA: TGTGCCAGCAGCTTAGCGCGCCAGGCGAACCTCCAAGAGACCCAGTACTTC

J gene: TRBJ2-1
clone size: -
D gene: -
V gene: TRBV7-2
CDR3 protein: CASSLVLANEQFF
CDR3 DNA: TGTGCCAGCAGCTTAGTTCTGGCCAATGAGCAGTTCTTC

J gene: TRBJ2-7
clone size: -
D gene: TRBD1
V gene: TRBV19
CDR3 protein: CASSYTKGQRSYEQYF
CDR3 DNA: TGTGCCAGTAGTTATACTAAGGGACAGCGCTCCTACGAGCAGTACTTC

J gene: TRBJ2-1
clone size: -
D gene: -
V gene: TRBV7-8
CDR3 protein: CASSLAASYPAWDEQFF
CDR3 DNA: TGTGCCAGCAGCTTAGCTGCTAGCTACCCCGCGTGGGATGAGCAGTTCTTC

J gene: TRBJ1-2
clone size: -
D gene: -
V gene: TRBV28
CDR3 protein: CASSFQGFANYGYTF
CDR3 DNA: TGTGCCAGCAGTTTTCAGGGGTTTGCTAACTATGGCTACACCTTC

J gene: TRBJ2-7
clone size: -
D gene: TRBD1
V gene: TRBV14
CDR3 protein: CASSRTGGSHHFSEQYF
CDR3 DNA: TGTGCCAGCAGCCGGACAGGGGGCTCCCACCATTTTAGCGAGCAGTACTTC

J gene: TRBJ1-2
clone size: -
D gene: -
V gene: TRBV5-1
CDR3 protein: CASSLDREGYTF
CDR3 DNA: TGCGCCAGCAGCTTGGACCGGGAAGGCTACACCTTC

J gene: TRBJ2-3
clone size: -
D gene: -
V gene: TRBV7-3
CDR3 protein: CASSLGAWTDTDTQYF
CDR3 DNA: TGTGCCAGCAGCTTAGGAGCCTGGACTGACACAGATACGCAGTATTTT

J gene: TRBJ2-7
clone size: -
D gene: -
V gene: TRBV5-6
CDR3 protein: CASSAPSSYEQYF
CDR3 DNA: TGTGCCAGCAGCGCGCCGAGCTCCTACGAGCAGTACTTC

J gene: TRBJ1-6
clone size: -
D gene: TRBD1
V gene: TRBV4-1
CDR3 protein: CASSPWDSLILDNSPLHF
CDR3 DNA: TGCGCCAGCAGCCCATGGGACAGCCTTATTCTCGATAATTCACCCCTCCACTTT

J gene: TRBJ2-1
clone size: -
D gene: TRBD2
V gene: TRBV7-3
CDR3 protein: CASSLTASGAYNEQFF
CDR3 DNA: TGTGCCAGCAGCTTAACGGCTAGCGGGGCCTACAATGAGCAGTTCTTC

J gene: TRBJ1-2
clone size: -
D gene: -
V gene: TRBV7-9
CDR3 protein: CASSSMAGALDGYTF
CDR3 DNA: TGTGCCAGCAGTAGCATGGCAGGGGCCCTAGATGGCTACACCTTC

J gene: TRBJ2-1
clone size: -
D gene: TRBD2
V gene: TRBV7-3
CDR3 protein: CASSLTTGGARGPRNEQFF
CDR3 DNA: TGTGCCAGCAGCTTAACAACGGGAGGGGCCAGGGGACCTAGAAATGAGCAGTTCTTC

J gene: TRBJ2-3
clone size: -
D gene: TRBD2
V gene: TRBV7-2
CDR3 protein: CASRHSGMGTDTQYF
CDR3 DNA: TGTGCCAGCAGACATAGCGGGATGGGCACAGATACGCAGTATTTT

J gene: TRBJ1-1
clone size: -
D gene: TRBD1
V gene: TRBV6-5
CDR3 protein: CASRKQGRSTEAFF
CDR3 DNA: TGTGCCAGCAGGAAACAGGGGCGGAGTACTGAAGCTTTCTTT

J gene: TRBJ1-2
clone size: -
D gene: TRBD1
V gene: TRBV5-1
CDR3 protein: CASSSGQGDYGYTF
CDR3 DNA: TGCGCCAGCAGTTCGGGACAGGGAGACTATGGCTACACCTTC

J gene: TRBJ2-1
clone size: -
D gene: -
V gene: TRBV7-4
CDR3 protein: CASSRRRCRDEQFF
CDR3 DNA: TGTGCCAGCAGCCGACGACGGTGCAGGGATGAGCAGTTCTTC

J gene: TRBJ2-7
clone size: -
D gene: TRBD2
V gene: TRBV5-8
CDR3 protein: CASSPREGAAYEQYF
CDR3 DNA: TGTGCCAGCAGCCCCCGGGAGGGAGCGGCCTACGAGCAGTACTTC

J gene: TRBJ2-3
clone size: -
D gene: -
V gene: TRBV5-6
CDR3 protein: CASSLDRAGYTQYF
CDR3 DNA: TGTGCCAGCAGCTTGGACAGGGCTGGTTATACGCAGTATTTT

J gene: TRBJ1-6
clone size: -
D gene: TRBD1
V gene: TRBV7-6
CDR3 protein: CASSLQGQGNSPLHF
CDR3 DNA: TGTGCCAGCAGCTTACAGGGACAGGGGAATTCACCCCTCCACTTT

J gene: TRBJ1-1
clone size: once
D gene: -
V gene: TRBV9
CDR3 protein: CASSASQGTEAFF
CDR3 DNA: TGTGCCAGCAGCGCCTCCCAGGGGACTGAAGCTTTCTTT

J gene: TRBJ1-3
clone size: -
D gene: TRBD1
V gene: TRBV5-6
CDR3 protein: CASSPGQAPGNTIYF
CDR3 DNA: TGTGCCAGCAGCCCCGGACAGGCCCCTGGAAACACCATATATTTT

J gene: TRBJ1-5
clone size: -
D gene: TRBD1
V gene: TRBV10-2
CDR3 protein: CATKTGTGNQPQHF
CDR3 DNA: TGCGCCACCAAAACCGGGACAGGGAATCAGCCCCAGCATTTT

J gene: TRBJ2-1
clone size: -
D gene: -
V gene: TRBV27
CDR3 protein: CASSLFGRPAGNERQFF
CDR3 DNA: TGTGCCAGCAGTTTATTTGGCCGCCCCGCTGGAAATGAGCGGCAGTTCTTC

J gene: TRBJ2-7
clone size: -
D gene: TRBD1
V gene: TRBV23-1
CDR3 protein: CASSHRDRQPNSYEQYF
CDR3 DNA: TGCGCCAGCAGTCATCGGGACAGGCAACCTAACTCCTACGAGCAGTACTTC

J gene: TRBJ2-7
clone size: -
D gene: -
V gene: TRBV28
CDR3 protein: CASSLVSLRGEQYF
CDR3 DNA: TGTGCCAGCAGTTTGGTGTCTCTAAGGGGGGAGCAGTACTTC

J gene: TRBJ2-7
clone size: -
D gene: TRBD2
V gene: TRBV2
CDR3 protein: CASSAGLAGGPAYEQYF
CDR3 DNA: TGTGCCAGCAGTGCGGGACTAGCGGGAGGGCCGGCCTACGAGCAGTACTTC

J gene: TRBJ1-2
clone size: -
D gene: -
V gene: TRBV19
CDR3 protein: CASSLPAGRYYGYTF
CDR3 DNA: TGTGCCAGTAGTCTACCGGCAGGGCGGTACTATGGCTACACCTTC